The 26 T cell receptor beta chains given below trace back to one sample, sequenced in a study of identical twins. Each CDR3 protein is one row after TCRdb ran MiXCR on the 5' RACE reads. The data contain a few hundred thousand distinct CDR3 sequences, 12% to 15% of them singletons. This sample also appeared in a second study, on yellow fever vaccine responses in identical twins.

Material: CD4+ T cells sorted from blood. The receptors shown here come from a woman aged 18-30 years in good health.

V gene TRBV3-1 combines with J gene TRBJ2-1, with 8 nucleotides matching TRBD2. CDR1 LGHDT and CDR2 YNNKEL come from the germline V gene (reference sequence). The CDR3 spans 13 residues. The junction had 7 bases not matched to a gene; V was cut back by 8 bases and J by 7 bases. The CDR3 region is CASRRGGLNEQFF. The CDR3 nucleotides are TGTGCCAGCCGCCGGGGGGGGCTGAATGAGCAGTTCTTC.

This clonotype was seen only a few times. A much larger clone lies one base from this, so it may be a read error. This chain joins TRBV7-3 and TRBJ2-2, with 7 bases identical to TRBD1. V dropped 4 bases and J dropped 1; count of bases not matched to a gene: 3. This CDR3 has 15 amino acids. Germline assignment: CDR1 SGHTA and CDR2 FQGTGA. CDR3 in DNA: TGTGCCAGCAGCTCCGGACAGGAGAACACCGGGGAGCTGTTTTTT. The encoded protein is CASSSGQENTGELFF. Full variable domain (remainder filled in from reference TRBV7-3 and TRBJ2-2): GAGVSQTPSNKVTEKGKYVELRCDPISGHTALYWYRQSLGQGPEFLIYFQGTGAADDSGLPNDRFFAVRPEGSVSTLKIQRTERGDSAVYLCASSSGQENTGELFFGEGSRLTVL.

This chain uses TRBV7-9 with TRBJ2-7; TRBD2 matches at 10 bases. CDR1 SEHNR and CDR2 FQNEAQ come from the germline V gene (reference sequence). The CDR3 consists of 15 residues. V shed 5 bases, J shed 3 bases, and the junction held 7 bases outside the gene matches. Here the CDR3 DNA reads TGTGCCAGCAGCCCGGATCGGACTAGCGGCTACGAGCAGTACTTC. This gives the protein CASSPDRTSGYEQYF.

The chain has TRBV7-9 and TRBJ2-2; the D gene is possibly TRBD2 (6 bases). CDR3 length: 16 amino acids. The germline gives CDR1 SEHNR, CDR2 FQNEAQ (reference sequence). The V end lost 4 bases, the J end lost 4 bases, and 16 bases lay between the germline ends. In DNA, the CDR3 is TGTGCCAGCAGCTCTCCCGGGAGCTACTCCACCGGGGAGCTGTTTTTT. It codes for CASSSPGSYSTGELFF.

This clonotype was picked up a small number of times. CDR3 sequence (DNA): TGTGCCAGCAGCTTAGTACAGGGCCAGCCCCAGCATTTT. This codes for CASSLVQGQPQHF. The V call is TRBV7-9, the J call TRBJ1-5; D is possibly TRBD1 (6 bases). Germline-derived CDR1 and CDR2 are SEHNR and FQNEAQ (reference sequence). With 1 base removed from V and 7 bases from J, the gap between germline ends came to 8 bases. The CDR3 is 13 residues long.

CDR3 in amino acids: CSVRDLAEGAYEQYF. CDR3 in DNA: TGCAGTGTCCGTGATCTAGCGGAGGGAGCCTACGAGCAGTACTTC. The J gene is TRBJ2-7, the V gene TRBV20-1; 7 nucleotides align to TRBD2. This CDR3 has 15 amino acids. With V trimmed by 7 bases and J by 2 bases, 14 bases remained unmatched. Germline CDR1 DFQATT, CDR2 SNEGSKA (reference sequence).

J is TRBJ2-1 and V is TRBV29-1, with TRBD1 identical over 9 bases. The V gene's germline CDR1 is SQVTM and CDR2 ANQGSEA. There are 13 residues in the CDR3. V lost 4 bases and J lost 7; bases outside the gene matches: 5. For the CDR3, the DNA is TGCAGCGTTGTAACAGGGGGCGCGAATGAGCAGTTCTTC. Encoded protein: CSVVTGGANEQFF.

The CDR3 spells CASIPDHTEAFF. The CDR3 DNA follows: TGTGCCAGCATCCCGGACCACACTGAAGCTTTCTTT. This chain connects TRBV12-3 or TRBV12-4 to TRBJ1-1; D is unresolved. V was clipped by 7 bases and J by 3 bases, with 9 bases between them. This CDR3 has 12 residues.

In its sample, this clonotype was seen a few times. The chain has TRBV29-1 and TRBJ1-6, with unresolved D. Germline V gives CDR1 SQVTM, CDR2 ANQGSEA. The CDR3 runs 14 residues. The germline V and J ends were trimmed by 6 bases and 5 bases, with 14 bases remaining between them. The DNA for the CDR3 is TGCAGCGTAACATACAGTACGGATAATTCACCCCTCCACTTT. Its protein product is CSVTYSTDNSPLHF.

This clonotype occurred a few times. V is TRBV5-6 and J is TRBJ2-1; D unclear. Trimming removed 4 bases at V and 1 base at J, with 12 bases between. The CDR3 is 15 amino acids. The V gene's germline CDR1 is SGHDT and CDR2 YYEEEE. The CDR3 protein is CASSLRLTSYNEQFF. As DNA, the CDR3 is TGTGCCAGCAGCCTTCGACTCACTTCCTACAATGAGCAGTTCTTC. Variable domain in full (rest from reference TRBV5-6 and TRBJ2-1): DAGVTQSPTHLIKTRGQQVTLRCSPKSGHDTVSWYQQALGQGPQFIFQYYEEEERQRGNFPDRFSGHQFPNYSSELNVNALLLGDSALYLCASSLRLTSYNEQFFGPGTRLTVL.

The V call is TRBV10-1, the J call TRBJ1-1, with 8 bases identical to TRBD1. J was trimmed by 5 bases and V by 7 bases; bases with no gene match: 6. Looked up from germline, CDR1 is WNHNN and CDR2 is SYGVQD (reference sequence). The CDR3 loop spans 13 amino acids. The CDR3 loop is CASTPDRVTEAFF. CDR3 DNA sequence: TGCGCCAGCACCCCGGACAGGGTGACTGAAGCTTTCTTT.

This clonotype was counted only a few times. Here the CDR3 reads CASSLRGLAPYEQYF. CDR3 sequence (DNA): TGTGCCAGCAGCTTAAGGGGACTAGCTCCCTACGAGCAGTACTTC. The V and J genes are TRBV7-8 and TRBJ2-7, with TRBD2 matching 9 bases. Germline CDR1 reads SGHVS; CDR2 reads FQNEAQ. V lost 2 bases, J lost 2 bases, and 4 bases stayed unmatched. This CDR3 is built from 15 residues.

V gene TRBV7-9 combines with J gene TRBJ2-1, with D possibly matching TRBD1 (5 bases). Germline CDR1 and CDR2: SEHNR and FQNEAQ (reference sequence). V was cut by 3 bases and J by 9 bases, with 12 bases left in between. This CDR3 has 13 amino acids. CDR3 amino acids: CASSLTELPEQFF. The CDR3, as DNA: TGTGCCAGCAGCTTGACAGAGCTACCTGAGCAGTTCTTC.

There are a few counts of this clonotype. The J gene is TRBJ2-7, the V gene TRBV7-6; TRBD1 aligns across 9 bases. Losses at the gene ends were 3 bases for V and 3 bases for J; bases not matched to a gene: 6. CDR1 and CDR2 from the germline V gene are SGHVS and FNYEAQ. The CDR3 loop spans 15 amino acids. DNA for the CDR3: TGTGCCAGCAGCTTGGGGACAGGGCGCTACTACGAGCAGTACTTC. Protein sequence: CASSLGTGRYYEQYF.

This clonotype was counted a few times. The gene calls are TRBV5-1 and TRBJ2-3; TRBD1 might be the D (5 bases). Trimming pared 0 bases from V and 6 bases from J, leaving 8 bases between. Germline values: CDR1 SGHRS, CDR2 YFSETQ. The CDR3 loop spans 13 amino acids. Here the CDR3 DNA reads TGCGCCAGCAGCTTGGGACAGCCCGATACGCAGTATTTT. Its protein product is CASSLGQPDTQYF.

Only a few counts were recorded for this clonotype. The chain recombines TRBV4-1 with TRBJ1-2; 8 positions agree with TRBD1. V lost 0 bases, J lost 2 bases, and 11 bases stayed unmatched. Germline CDR1 is MGHRA and CDR2 is YSYEKL. This CDR3 is built from 18 residues. CDR3 bases: TGCGCCAGCAGCCAAGATGGGACAGGACTTTTGTTGAACTATGGCTACACCTTC. Protein sequence: CASSQDGTGLLLNYGYTF.

This clonotype occurred many times. One end of the junction fails to match germline, which may point to a read error. The CDR3 bases are TGTGCCAGCAGCTTAGGGTCCAGCTCCTACAATGAGCAGTTCTTC. Its translation: CASSLGSSSYNEQFF. V is TRBV5-1 and J is TRBJ2-1; D is unclear. CDR1 SGHRS and CDR2 YFSETQ come from the germline V gene. There are 15 residues in the CDR3.

The chain recombines TRBV20-1 with TRBJ2-3; 8 positions match TRBD2. Germline CDR1 is DFQATT and CDR2 is SNEGSKA (reference sequence). This CDR3 comprises 16 residues. The V and J ends lost 5 bases and 2 bases, in that order; junction bases with no gene match: 12. The CDR3 DNA follows: TGCAGTGCTTCTGGGACTAGGGATAATCCCACAGATACGCAGTATTTT. This gives the protein CSASGTRDNPTDTQYF.

The chain has TRBV20-1 and TRBJ1-1; D is undetermined. The CDR3 extends over 10 amino acids. V dropped 6 bases and J dropped 5 bases, with 7 bases sitting between them. Germline CDR1 is DFQATT and CDR2 is SNEGSKA (reference sequence). CDR3 loop: CSALPTEAFF. The CDR3 region has the DNA TGCAGTGCCTTGCCGACTGAAGCTTTCTTT.

The chain has TRBV20-1 and TRBJ1-1, with unresolved D. This CDR3 has 14 amino acids. Germline V gene sequence: CDR1 DFQATT, CDR2 SNEGSKA (reference sequence). V lost 2 bases, J lost 6 bases, and 16 bases lay in between. The CDR3 loop reads CSARRRTGNAEAFF. The CDR3 region has the DNA TGCAGTGCTAGACGAAGGACGGGAAACGCTGAAGCTTTCTTT.

This clonotype was observed a handful of times. At one end the junction does not follow the germline gene, possibly because of a read error. The V call is TRBV7-2, the J call TRBJ2-1, with TRBD1 identical over 7 bases. CDR3 length: 15 amino acids. Germline V gene lookup returns CDR1 SGHTA and CDR2 FQGNSA. The CDR3 is CASSIHRGRYNVQFF. Here the CDR3 DNA reads TGTGCCAGCAGCATACATAGGGGGCGGTACAATGTGCAGTTCTTC.

The chain joins TRBV6-1 to TRBJ2-3; D is possibly TRBD2 (6 bases). This CDR3 is built from 13 residues. The V gene's germline CDR1 is MNHNS and CDR2 SASEGT. Trimming cost V 9 bases and J 5 bases, with 15 bases left between them. CDR3 bases: TGTGCCAGTAGATCGGGACTCCTAGATACGCAGTATTTT. This encodes CASRSGLLDTQYF.

This chain links TRBV3-1 with TRBJ2-7; 12 bases line up with TRBD1. The CDR3 is 14 amino acids. Germline V gives CDR1 LGHDT, CDR2 YNNKEL (reference sequence). Trimming at V came to 4 bases and at J to 6 bases, leaving 4 bases not matched to a gene. CDR3 bases: TGTGCCAGCAGCCTGGGACAGGGGGCGTCCGAGCAGTACTTC. It encodes CASSLGQGASEQYF.

This chain connects TRBV20-1 to TRBJ2-1; tentatively, D is TRBD2 (6 bases). Trimming removed 0 bases at V and 9 bases at J, with 15 bases between. Germline V gene lookup returns CDR1 DFQATT and CDR2 SNEGSKA (reference sequence). The CDR3 extends over 14 amino acids. The CDR3 loop is CSARDSTSLVEQFF. The CDR3 DNA is TGCAGTGCTAGAGATTCGACTAGTTTGGTTGAGCAGTTCTTC.

In its sample, this clonotype was seen a few times. The V and J genes are TRBV5-1 and TRBJ2-1; possibly TRBD2 for D (6 bases). V was cut by 5 bases and J by 7 bases, with 19 bases left in between. There are 15 residues in the CDR3. Germline loops: CDR1 SGHRS, CDR2 YFSETQ. The CDR3 DNA reads TGCGCCAGCAGTCCGGCCGGGCTTGGGGGGAATGAGCAGTTCTTC. Residues: CASSPAGLGGNEQFF.

In its sample, this clonotype was seen many times. The chain joins TRBV20-1 to TRBJ2-1; 10 bases are a match to TRBD2. J was trimmed by 5 bases and V by 5 bases; bases with no gene match: 9. Germline CDR1 is DFQATT and CDR2 is SNEGSKA (reference sequence). The CDR3 has 15 residues. The CDR3 DNA is TGCAGTGCTCACGAACTAGCGGGGATACACAATGAGCAGTTCTTC. Amino acids: CSAHELAGIHNEQFF.